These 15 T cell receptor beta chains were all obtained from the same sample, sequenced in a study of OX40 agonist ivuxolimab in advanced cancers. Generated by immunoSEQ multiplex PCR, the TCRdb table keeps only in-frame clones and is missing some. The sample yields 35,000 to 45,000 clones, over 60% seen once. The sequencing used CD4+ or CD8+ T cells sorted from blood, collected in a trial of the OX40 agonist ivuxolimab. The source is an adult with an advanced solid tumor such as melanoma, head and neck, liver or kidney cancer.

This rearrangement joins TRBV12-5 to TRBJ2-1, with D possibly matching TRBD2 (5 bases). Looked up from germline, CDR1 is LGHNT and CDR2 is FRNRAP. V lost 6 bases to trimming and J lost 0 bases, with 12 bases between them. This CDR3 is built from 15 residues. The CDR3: CASGRGMGSYNEQFF. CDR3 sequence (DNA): TGTGCTAGTGGAAGAGGGATGGGCTCCTACAATGAGCAGTTCTTC.

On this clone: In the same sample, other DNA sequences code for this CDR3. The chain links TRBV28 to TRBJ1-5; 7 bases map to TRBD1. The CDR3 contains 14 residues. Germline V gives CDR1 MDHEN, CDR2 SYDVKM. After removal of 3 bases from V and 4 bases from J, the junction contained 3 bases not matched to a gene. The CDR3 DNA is TGTGCCAGCAGTTTGATACAGGGGAATCAGCCCCAGCATTTT. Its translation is CASSLIQGNQPQHF.

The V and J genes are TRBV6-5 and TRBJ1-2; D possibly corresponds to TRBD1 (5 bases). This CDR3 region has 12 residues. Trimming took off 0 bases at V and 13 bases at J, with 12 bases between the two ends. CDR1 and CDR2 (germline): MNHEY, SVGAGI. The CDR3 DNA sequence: TGTGCCAGCAGTTACTCAGGGGATGGGTTCACCTTC. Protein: CASSYSGDGFTF.

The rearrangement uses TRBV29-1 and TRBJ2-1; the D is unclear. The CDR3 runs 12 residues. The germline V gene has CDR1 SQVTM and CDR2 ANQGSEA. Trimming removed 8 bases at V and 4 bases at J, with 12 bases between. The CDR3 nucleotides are TGCAGCCCAAGAGACCGATACAATGAGCAGTTCTTC. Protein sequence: CSPRDRYNEQFF.

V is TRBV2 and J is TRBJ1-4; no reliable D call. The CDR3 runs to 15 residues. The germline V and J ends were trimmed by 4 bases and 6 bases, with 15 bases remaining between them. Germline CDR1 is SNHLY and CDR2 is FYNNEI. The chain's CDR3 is CASSALKVRDEKLFF. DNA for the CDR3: TGTGCCAGCAGTGCCCTCAAGGTACGGGATGAAAAACTGTTTTTT.

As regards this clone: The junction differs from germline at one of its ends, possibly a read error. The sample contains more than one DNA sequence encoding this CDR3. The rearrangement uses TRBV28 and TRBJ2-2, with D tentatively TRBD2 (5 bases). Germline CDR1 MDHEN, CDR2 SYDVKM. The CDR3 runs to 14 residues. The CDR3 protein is CASSFQVNTGELFF. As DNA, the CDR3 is TGTGCCAGCAGTTTTCAAGTGAACACCGGGGAACTGTTTTTT.

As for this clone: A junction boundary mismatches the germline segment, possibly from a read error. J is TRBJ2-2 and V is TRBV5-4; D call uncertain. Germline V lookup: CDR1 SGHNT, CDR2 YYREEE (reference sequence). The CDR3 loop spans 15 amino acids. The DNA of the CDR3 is TGCGCCAGCAGCCATCCAGGCGTCGGCACCGGGGAGCTGTTTTTT. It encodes CASSHPGVGTGELFF.

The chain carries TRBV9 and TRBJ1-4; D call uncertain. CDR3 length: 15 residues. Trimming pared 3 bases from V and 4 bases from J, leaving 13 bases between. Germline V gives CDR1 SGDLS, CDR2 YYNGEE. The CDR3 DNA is TGTGCCAGCAGCGGTCATGGGAGGATTAATGAAAAACTGTTTTTT. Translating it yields CASSGHGRINEKLFF. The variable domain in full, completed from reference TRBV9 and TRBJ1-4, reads DSGVTQTPKHLITATGQRVTLRCSPRSGDLSVYWYQQSLDQGLQFLIQYYNGEERAKGNILERFSAQQFPDLHSELNLSSLELGDSALYFCASSGHGRINEKLFFGSGTQLSVL.

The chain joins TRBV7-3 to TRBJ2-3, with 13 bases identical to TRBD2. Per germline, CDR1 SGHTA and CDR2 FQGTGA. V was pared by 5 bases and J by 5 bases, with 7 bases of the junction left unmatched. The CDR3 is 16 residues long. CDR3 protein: CASSRSGTSGKDTQYF. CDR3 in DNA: TGTGCCAGCAGCCGATCCGGGACTAGCGGGAAAGATACGCAGTATTTT.

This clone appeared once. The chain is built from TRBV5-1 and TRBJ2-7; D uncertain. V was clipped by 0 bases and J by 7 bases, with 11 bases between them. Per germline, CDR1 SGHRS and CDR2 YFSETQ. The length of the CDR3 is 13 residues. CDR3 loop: CASSLVGSGEQYF. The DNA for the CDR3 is TGCGCCAGCAGCTTGGTAGGGTCCGGGGAGCAGTACTTC. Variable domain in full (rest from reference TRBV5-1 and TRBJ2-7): KAGVTQTPRYLIKTRGQQVTLSCSPISGHRSVSWYQQTPGQGLQFLFEYFSETQRNKGNFPGRFSGRQFSNSRSEMNVSTLELGDSALYLCASSLVGSGEQYFGPGTRLTVT.

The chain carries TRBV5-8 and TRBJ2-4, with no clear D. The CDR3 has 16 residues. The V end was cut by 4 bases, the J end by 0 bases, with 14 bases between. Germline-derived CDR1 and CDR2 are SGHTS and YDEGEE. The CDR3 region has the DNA TGTGCCAGCAGCCACGGTCGAAGAATAGCCAAAAACATTCAGTACTTC. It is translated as CASSHGRRIAKNIQYF.

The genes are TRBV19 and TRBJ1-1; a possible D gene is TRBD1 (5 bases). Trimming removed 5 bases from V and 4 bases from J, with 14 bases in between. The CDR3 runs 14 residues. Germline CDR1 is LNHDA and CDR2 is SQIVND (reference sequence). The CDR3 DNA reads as TGTGCCAGTAGTTCAGGGACCGCCGTCACTGAAGCTTTCTTT. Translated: CASSSGTAVTEAFF. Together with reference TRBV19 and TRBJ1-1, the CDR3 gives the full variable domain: DGGITQSPKYLFRKEGQNVTLSCEQNLNHDAMYWYRQDPGQGLRLIYYSQIVNDFQKGDIAEGYSVSREKKESFPLTVTSAQKNPTAFYLCASSSGTAVTEAFFGQGTRLTVV.

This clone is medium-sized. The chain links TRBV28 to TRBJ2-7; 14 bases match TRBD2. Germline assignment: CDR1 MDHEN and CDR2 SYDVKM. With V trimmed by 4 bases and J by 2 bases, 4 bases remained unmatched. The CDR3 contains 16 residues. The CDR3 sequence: CASSSGLAGDTYEQYF. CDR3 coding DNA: TGTGCCAGCAGTTCGGGACTAGCGGGAGATACCTACGAGCAGTACTTC.

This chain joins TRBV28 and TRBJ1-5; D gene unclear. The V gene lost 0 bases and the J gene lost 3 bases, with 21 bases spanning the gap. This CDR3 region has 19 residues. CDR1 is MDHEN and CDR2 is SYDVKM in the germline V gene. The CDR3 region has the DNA TGTGCCAGCAGTTTATGGGGCTTCGGGCCCGAAGTCTCCAATCAGCCCCAGCATTTT. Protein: CASSLWGFGPEVSNQPQHF. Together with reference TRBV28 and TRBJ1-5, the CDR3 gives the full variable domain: DVKVTQSSRYLVKRTGEKVFLECVQDMDHENMFWYRQDPGLGLRLIYFSYDVKMKEKGDIPEGYSVSREKKERFSLILESASTNQTSMYLCASSLWGFGPEVSNQPQHFGDGTRLSIL.

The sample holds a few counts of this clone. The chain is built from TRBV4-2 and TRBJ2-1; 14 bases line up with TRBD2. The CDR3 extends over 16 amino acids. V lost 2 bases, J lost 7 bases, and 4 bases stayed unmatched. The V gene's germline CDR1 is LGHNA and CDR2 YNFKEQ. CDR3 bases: TGTGCCAGCAGCCAACTGGGGACTAGCGGGAGTAATGAGCAGTTCTTC. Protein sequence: CASSQLGTSGSNEQFF.